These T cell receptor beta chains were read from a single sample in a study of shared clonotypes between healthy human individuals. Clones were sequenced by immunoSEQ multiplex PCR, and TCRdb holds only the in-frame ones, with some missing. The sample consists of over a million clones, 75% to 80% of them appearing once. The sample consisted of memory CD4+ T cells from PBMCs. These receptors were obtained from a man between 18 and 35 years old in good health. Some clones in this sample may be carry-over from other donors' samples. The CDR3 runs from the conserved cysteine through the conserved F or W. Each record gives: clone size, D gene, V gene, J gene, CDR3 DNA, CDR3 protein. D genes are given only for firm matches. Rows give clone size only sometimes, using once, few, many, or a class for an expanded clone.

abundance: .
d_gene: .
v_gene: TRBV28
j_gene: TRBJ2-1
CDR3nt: TGTGCCAGCACCCTCCGTCCCGCCGGCAATGAGCAGTTCTTC
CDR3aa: CASTLRPAGNEQFF

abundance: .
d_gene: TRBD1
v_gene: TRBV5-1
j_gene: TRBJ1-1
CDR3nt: TGCGCCAGCAGCTCCACACCCACCGGGACAGGGGCCCACACTGAAGCTTTCTTT
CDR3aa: CASSSTPTGTGAHTEAFF

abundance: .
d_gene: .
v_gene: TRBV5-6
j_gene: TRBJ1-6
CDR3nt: TGTGCCAGCAGCTGGCGACGGGGTTATAATTCACCCCTCCACTTT
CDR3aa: CASSWRRGYNSPLHF

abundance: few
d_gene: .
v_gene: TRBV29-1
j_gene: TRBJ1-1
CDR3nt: TGCAGCGTTGATGGGACTGAAGCTTTCTTT
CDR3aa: CSVDGTEAFF

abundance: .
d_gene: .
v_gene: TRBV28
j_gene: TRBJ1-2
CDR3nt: TGTGCCAGCAGTTCCGGGGTGGGCTACACCTTC
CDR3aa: CASSSGVGYTF

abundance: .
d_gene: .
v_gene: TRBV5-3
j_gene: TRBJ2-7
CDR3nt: TGTGCCAGAAGCTCGTCGCCCTACATCCCTTACGAGCAGTACTTC
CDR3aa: CARSSSPYIPYEQYF

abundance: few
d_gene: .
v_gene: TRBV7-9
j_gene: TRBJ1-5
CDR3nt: TGTGCCAGCAGCCCAGGGACACCCAGCAATCAGCCCCAGCATTTT
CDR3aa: CASSPGTPSNQPQHF

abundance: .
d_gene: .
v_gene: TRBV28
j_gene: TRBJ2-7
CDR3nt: TGTGCCAGCATTGGGCAGTATCCCGCCTACGAGCAGTACTTC
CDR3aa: CASIGQYPAYEQYF

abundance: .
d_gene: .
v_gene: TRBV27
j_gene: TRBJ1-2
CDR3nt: TGTGCCAGCAGTTCCCTTTATGGCTACACCTTC
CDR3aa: CASSSLYGYTF

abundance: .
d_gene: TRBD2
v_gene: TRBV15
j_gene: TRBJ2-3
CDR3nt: TGTGCCACCAGCGATGCCGGACGGGAGGGCTTCACAGATACGCAGTATTTT
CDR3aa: CATSDAGREGFTDTQYF

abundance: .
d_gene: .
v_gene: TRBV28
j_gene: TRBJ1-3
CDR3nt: TGTGCCAGCAGTTTATCGAGCTCTGGAAACACCATATATTTT
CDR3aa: CASSLSSSGNTIYF

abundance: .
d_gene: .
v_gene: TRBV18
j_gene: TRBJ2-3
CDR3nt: TGTGCCAGCTCACCCAGAGGGGATACGCAGTATTTT
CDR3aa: CASSPRGDTQYF

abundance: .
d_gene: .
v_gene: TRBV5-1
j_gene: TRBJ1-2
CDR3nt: TGCGCCAGCAGCTTGGAAGGGGTACGGTCTGGCTACACCTTC
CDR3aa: CASSLEGVRSGYTF

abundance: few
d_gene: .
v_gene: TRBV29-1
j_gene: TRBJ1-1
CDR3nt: TGCAGCGCCGGGCCTGGTTGGGGGATGGAGAACACTGAAGCTTTCTTT
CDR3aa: CSAGPGWGMENTEAFF

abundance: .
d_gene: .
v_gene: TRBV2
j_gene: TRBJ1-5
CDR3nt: TGTGCCAGCAGTGGACAGAGCAATCAGCCCCAGCATTTT
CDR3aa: CASSGQSNQPQHF

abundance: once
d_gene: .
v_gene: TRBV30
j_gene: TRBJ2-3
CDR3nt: TGTGCCTGGAGTGACCTGGGGGTGGATACGCAGTATTTT
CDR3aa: CAWSDLGVDTQYF

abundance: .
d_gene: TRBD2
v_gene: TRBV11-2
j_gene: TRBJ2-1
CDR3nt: TGTGCCAGCAGCCCCCCAGCGGGAGTAATCTATGAGCAGTTCTTC
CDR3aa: CASSPPAGVIYEQFF

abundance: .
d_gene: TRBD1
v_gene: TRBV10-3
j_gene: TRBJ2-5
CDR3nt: TGTGCCATCAGTGAGTCGGGACAGGGGGCGATAAACCAAGAGACCCAGTACTTC
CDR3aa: CAISESGQGAINQETQYF

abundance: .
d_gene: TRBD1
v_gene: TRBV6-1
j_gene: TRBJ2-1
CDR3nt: TGTGCCAGCGACCGGGACAGGGGAGTCAATGAGCAGTTCTTC
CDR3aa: CASDRDRGVNEQFF

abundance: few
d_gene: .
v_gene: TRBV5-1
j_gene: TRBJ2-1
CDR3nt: TGCGCCAGCAGCTTGGGTGCTCGGGAGAAGGCCAATGAGCAGTTCTTC
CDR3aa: CASSLGAREKANEQFF

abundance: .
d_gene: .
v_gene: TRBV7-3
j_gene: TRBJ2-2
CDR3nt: TGTGCCAGCAGCCAGTACACCGGGGAGCTGTTTTTT
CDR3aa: CASSQYTGELFF

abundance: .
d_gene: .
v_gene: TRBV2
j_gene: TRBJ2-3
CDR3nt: TGTGCCAGCAGGACAGGCGCCGCGTGGACGCAGTATTTT
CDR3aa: CASRTGAAWTQYF

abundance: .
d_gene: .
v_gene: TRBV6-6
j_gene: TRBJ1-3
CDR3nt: TGTGCCAGCAGGCGAGACAGCGGGGAATCTGGAAACACCATATATTTT
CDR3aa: CASRRDSGESGNTIYF

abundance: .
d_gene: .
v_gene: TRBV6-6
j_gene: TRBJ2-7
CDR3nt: TGTGCCAGCAGTTACCAAGGACCGCAGTTCCAATACTTC
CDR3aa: CASSYQGPQFQYF

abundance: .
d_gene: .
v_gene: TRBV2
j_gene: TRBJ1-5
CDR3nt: TGTGCCAGCACCGAAGGGGCAGGGTGGAATCAGCCCCAGCATTTT
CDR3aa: CASTEGAGWNQPQHF

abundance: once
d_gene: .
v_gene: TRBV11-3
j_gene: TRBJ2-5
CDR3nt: TGTGCCAGCAGCTTAGGCCATATGGGAGAGACCCAGTACTTC
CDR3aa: CASSLGHMGETQYF

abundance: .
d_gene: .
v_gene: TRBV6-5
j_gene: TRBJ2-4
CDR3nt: TGTGCCAGCAGTTACTCGTACAGGGAGGCGAAGTACTTC
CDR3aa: CASSYSYREAKYF

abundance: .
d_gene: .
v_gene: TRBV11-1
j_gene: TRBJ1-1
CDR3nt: TGTGCCAGCAGCTTTAATGGGGTGACTGAAGCTTTCTTT
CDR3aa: CASSFNGVTEAFF

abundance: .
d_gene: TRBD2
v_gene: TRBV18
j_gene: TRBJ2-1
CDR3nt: TGTGCCAGCTCACCAACTAGCGGTGGTAATGAGCAGTTCTTC
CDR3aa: CASSPTSGGNEQFF

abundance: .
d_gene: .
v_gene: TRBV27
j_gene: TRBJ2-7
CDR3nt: TGTGCCAGCAGTAAGACTCTAGCGAGCTACGAGCAGTACTTC
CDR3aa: CASSKTLASYEQYF

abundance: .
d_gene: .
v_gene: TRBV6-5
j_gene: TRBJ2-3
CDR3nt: TGTGCCAGCAGCGCGAACTTGGATACGCAGTATTTT
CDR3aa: CASSANLDTQYF

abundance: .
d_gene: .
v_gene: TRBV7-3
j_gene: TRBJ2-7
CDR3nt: TGTGCCAGCAGCCCATCAGGAGGTACTTGGGACGAGCAGTACTTC
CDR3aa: CASSPSGGTWDEQYF

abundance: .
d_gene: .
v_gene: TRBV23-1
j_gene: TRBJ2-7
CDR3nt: TGCGCCAGCAGATTCCGGGGCGAGCAGTACTTC
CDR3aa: CASRFRGEQYF

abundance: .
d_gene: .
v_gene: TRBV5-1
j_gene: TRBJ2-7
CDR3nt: TGCGCCAGCAGCTTGGAAGGAGCCTACGAGCAGTACTTC
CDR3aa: CASSLEGAYEQYF

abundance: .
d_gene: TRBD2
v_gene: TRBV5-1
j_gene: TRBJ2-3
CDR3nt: TGCGCCAGCACCCAGAGACTAGCGGGAGTAGGAGATACGCAGTATTTT
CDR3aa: CASTQRLAGVGDTQYF

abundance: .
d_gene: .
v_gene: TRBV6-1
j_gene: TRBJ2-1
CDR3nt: TGTGCCAGCAGTGGTATAAGACAGATAACCTCCAATGAGCAGTTCTTC
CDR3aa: CASSGIRQITSNEQFF

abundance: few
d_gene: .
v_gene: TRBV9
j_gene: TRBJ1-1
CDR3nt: TGTGCCAGCAGCCCCGGGGTCGATGACACTGAAGCTTTCTTT
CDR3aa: CASSPGVDDTEAFF

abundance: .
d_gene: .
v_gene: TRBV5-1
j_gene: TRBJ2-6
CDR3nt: TGCGCCAGCAGCTTGGTATCGGGCCTGCTAGGTGGGGCCAACGTCCTGACTTTC
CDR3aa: CASSLVSGLLGGANVLTF

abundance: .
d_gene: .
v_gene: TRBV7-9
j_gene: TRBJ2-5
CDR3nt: TGTGCCAGCAGCGCCCGCCATGGGCCTCAAGAGACCCAGTACTTC
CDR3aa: CASSARHGPQETQYF

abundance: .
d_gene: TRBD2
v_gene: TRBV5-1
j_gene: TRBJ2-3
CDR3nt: TGCGCCAGCAGCTTAGCGGGGAGCACAGATACGCAGTATTTT
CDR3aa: CASSLAGSTDTQYF

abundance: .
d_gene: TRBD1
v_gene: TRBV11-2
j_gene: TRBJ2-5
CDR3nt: TGTGCCAGCAGCTTTGTTTCAGGGGGCCAGGAGACCCAGTACTTC
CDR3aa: CASSFVSGGQETQYF

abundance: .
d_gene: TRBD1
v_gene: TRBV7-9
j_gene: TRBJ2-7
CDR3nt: TGTGCCAGCAGCTCCGACAGGGGAGGGCAGTACTTC
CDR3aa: CASSSDRGGQYF

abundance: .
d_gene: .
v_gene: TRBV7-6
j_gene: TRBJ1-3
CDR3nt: TGTGCCAGCAGCTTCGGGTCCAGCTCTGGAAACACCATATATTTT
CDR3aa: CASSFGSSSGNTIYF

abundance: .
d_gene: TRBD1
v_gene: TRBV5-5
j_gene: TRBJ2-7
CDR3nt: TGTGCCAGCATACAGGGGCTGGGGACAGGGCTTAATGAGCAGTACTTC
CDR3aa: CASIQGLGTGLNEQYF

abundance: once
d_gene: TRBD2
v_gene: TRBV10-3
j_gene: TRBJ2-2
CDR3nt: TGTGCCCCCGGGGGGGGGACTTGTGGGGGAAACACCGGGGAGCTGTTTTTT
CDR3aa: CAPGGGTCGGNTGELFF

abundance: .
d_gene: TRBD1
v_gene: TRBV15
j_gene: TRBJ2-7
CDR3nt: TGTGCCACTCGCTCGACAGGGAAAGGCTACGAGCAGTACTTC
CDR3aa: CATRSTGKGYEQYF

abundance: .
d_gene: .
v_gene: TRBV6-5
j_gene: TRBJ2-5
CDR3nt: TGTGCCAGCAGTAGACAGGCCTACCAAGAGACCCAGTACTTC
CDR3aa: CASSRQAYQETQYF

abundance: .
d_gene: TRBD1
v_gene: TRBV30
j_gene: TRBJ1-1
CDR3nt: TGTGCCTGGAGTTCAGGGGGCGGTGAAGCTTTCTTT
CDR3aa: CAWSSGGGEAFF

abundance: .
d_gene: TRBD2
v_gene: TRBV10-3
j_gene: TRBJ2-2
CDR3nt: TGTGCCATCAGGGGGACTAGCATAAGCGGGGAGCTGTTTTTT
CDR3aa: CAIRGTSISGELFF

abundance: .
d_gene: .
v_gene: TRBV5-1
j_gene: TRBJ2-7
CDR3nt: TGCGCCAGCAGCTATATACAGGGAGGCGAGCAGTACTTC
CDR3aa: CASSYIQGGEQYF